The following is a T cell receptor (beta chain) sequence with its context. The antigen remains undetermined. Sequenced by immunoSEQ multiplex PCR; TCRdb stores in-frame clones only, minus some. The sample includes 150,000 to 200,000 clones, 85% to 95% seen only once; the top ten take about 4.6%. CDR1 and CDR2 from the germline V gene are SGHNT and YYREEE (reference sequence). The V end lost 0 bases, the J end lost 7 bases, and 10 bases lay between the germline ends. The CDR3 extends over 14 amino acids. This sample stems from a study of T cell responses to AZD1222 COVID-19 vaccine. Broader study findings: Clonal diversity may have been underestimated, and the donors were mostly white British, with more females than males. At 160-218 and 743-854, vaccine-associated CD4 TCRs were dominant, and they spanned spike. Baseline testing showed seropositivity in only six AZD1222 recipients.

The input for sequencing was peripheral blood, taken 28 days after the second AZD1222 dose. The gene calls are TRBV5-4 and TRBJ2-2; unclear D gene. The clonotype originates from an adult who received the AZD1222 COVID-19 vaccine. The CDR3 loop reads CASSLGAWDGELFF. CDR3 nucleotides: TGTGCCAGCAGCTTGGGGGCTTGGGACGGGGAGCTGTTTTTT.